This record covers a single T cell receptor (beta chain). Only in-frame clones appear in the TCRdb table, and some are missing; sequencing was by immunoSEQ multiplex PCR. The sample holds 150,000 to 200,000 clones, around 82% seen once. The V and J ends lost 4 bases and 0 bases respectively, with 13 bases between them. The CDR3 has 16 amino acids. CDR1 is MNHNS and CDR2 is SASEGT in the germline V gene. This entry is derived from a study of blood T cell repertoires in COVID-19. Whole-study context: The cDNA or gDNA used as material had been derived from T cells, B-cell-depleted T cells, or PBMCs.

The Seattle patients, enrolled during active infection, were followed longitudinally. The sequencing input was peripheral blood. The chain carries TRBV6-1 and TRBJ1-3, with D maybe TRBD1 (6 bases). This sequence was found in a woman between 40 and 55 years old with COVID-19, enrolled during active disease. CDR3 region: CASSGPDSYSGNTIYF. As DNA, the CDR3 is TGTGCCAGCAGTGGACCGGACAGCTACTCTGGAAACACCATATATTTT.